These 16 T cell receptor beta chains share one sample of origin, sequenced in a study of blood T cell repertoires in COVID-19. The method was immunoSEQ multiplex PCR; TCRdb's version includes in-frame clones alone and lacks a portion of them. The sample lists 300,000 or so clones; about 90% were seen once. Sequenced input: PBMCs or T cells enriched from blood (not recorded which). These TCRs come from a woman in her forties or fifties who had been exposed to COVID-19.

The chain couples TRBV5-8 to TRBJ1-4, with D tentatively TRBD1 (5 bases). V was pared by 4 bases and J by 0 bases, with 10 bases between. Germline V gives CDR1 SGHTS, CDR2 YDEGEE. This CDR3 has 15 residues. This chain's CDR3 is CASSPGRATNEKLFF. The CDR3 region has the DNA TGTGCCAGCAGCCCAGGGAGGGCAACTAATGAAAAACTGTTTTTT.

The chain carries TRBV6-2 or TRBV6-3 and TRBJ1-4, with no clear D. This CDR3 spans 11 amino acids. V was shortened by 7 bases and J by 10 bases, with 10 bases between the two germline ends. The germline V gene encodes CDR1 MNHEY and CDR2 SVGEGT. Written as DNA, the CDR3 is TGTGCCAGCACCCCAGGCGGAAAACTGTTTTTT. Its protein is CASTPGGKLFF.

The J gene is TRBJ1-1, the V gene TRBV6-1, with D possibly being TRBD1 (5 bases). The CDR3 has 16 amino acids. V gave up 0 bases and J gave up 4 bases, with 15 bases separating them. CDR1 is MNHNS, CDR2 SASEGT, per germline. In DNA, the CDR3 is TGTGCCAGCAGTGAAGCGTCGGCCATAAGGGGCACTGAAGCTTTCTTT. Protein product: CASSEASAIRGTEAFF.

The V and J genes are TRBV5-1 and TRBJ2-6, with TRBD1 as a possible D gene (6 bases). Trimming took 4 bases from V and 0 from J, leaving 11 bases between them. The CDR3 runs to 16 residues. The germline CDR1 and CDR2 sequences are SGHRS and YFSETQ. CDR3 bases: TGCGCCAGCAGCGCACACAGGGCCTCTGGGGCCAACGTCCTGACTTTC. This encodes CASSAHRASGANVLTF.

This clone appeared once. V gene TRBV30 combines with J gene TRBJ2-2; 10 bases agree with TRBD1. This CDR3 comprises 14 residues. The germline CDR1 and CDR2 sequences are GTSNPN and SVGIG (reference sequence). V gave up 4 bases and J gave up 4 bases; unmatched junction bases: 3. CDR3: CAWNRDRGTGELFF. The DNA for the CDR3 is TGTGCCTGGAACAGGGACAGGGGCACCGGGGAGCTGTTTTTT.

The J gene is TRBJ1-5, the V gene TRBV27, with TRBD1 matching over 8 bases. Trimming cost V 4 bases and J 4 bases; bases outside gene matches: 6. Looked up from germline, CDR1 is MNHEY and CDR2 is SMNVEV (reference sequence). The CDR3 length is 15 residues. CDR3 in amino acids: CASSSGGTGNQPQHF. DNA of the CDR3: TGTGCCAGCAGTTCCGGAGGGACAGGTAATCAGCCCCAGCATTTT.

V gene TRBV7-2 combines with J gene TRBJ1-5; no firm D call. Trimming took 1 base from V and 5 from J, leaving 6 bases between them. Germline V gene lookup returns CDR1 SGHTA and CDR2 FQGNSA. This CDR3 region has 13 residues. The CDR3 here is CASSLVRDQPQHF. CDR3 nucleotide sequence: TGTGCCAGCAGCTTAGTAAGAGATCAGCCCCAGCATTTT.

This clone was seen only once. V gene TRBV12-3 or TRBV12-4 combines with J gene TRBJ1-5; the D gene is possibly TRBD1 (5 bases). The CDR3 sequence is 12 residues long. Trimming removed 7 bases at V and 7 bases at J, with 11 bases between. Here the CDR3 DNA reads TGTGCCAGCACCAACGGGGGGCAGCCCCAGCATTTT. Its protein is CASTNGGQPQHF.

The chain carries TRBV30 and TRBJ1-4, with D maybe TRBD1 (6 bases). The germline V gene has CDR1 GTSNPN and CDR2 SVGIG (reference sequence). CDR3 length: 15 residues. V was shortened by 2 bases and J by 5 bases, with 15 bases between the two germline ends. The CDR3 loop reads CAWSPWTAPNEKLFF. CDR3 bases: TGTGCCTGGAGTCCCTGGACAGCACCCAATGAAAAACTGTTTTTT.

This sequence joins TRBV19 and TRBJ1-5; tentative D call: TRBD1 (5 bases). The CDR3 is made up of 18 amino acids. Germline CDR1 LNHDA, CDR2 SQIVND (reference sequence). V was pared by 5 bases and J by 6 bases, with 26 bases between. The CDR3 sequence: CASSARGGGNGVIQPQHF. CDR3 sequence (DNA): TGTGCCAGTAGTGCTCGCGGGGGAGGCAATGGGGTCATTCAGCCCCAGCATTTT.

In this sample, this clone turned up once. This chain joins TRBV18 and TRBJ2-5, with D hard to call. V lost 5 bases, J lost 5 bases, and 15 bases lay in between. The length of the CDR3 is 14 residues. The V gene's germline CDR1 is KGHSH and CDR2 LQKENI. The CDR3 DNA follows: TGTGCCAGCTCAGGCAGACTGAGCGAGGAGACCCAGTACTTC. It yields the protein CASSGRLSEETQYF. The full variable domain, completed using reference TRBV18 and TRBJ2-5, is NAGVMQNPRHLVRRRGQEARLRCSPMKGHSHVYWYRQLPEEGLKFMVYLQKENIIDESGMPKERFSAEFPKEGPSILRIQQVVRGDSAAYFCASSGRLSEETQYFGPGTRLLVL.

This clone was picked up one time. CDR3 amino acids: CASSIEPGAYEQYF. DNA for the CDR3: TGTGCCAGTAGTATAGAACCAGGGGCATACGAGCAGTACTTC. The rearrangement uses TRBV19 and TRBJ2-7; possible D gene TRBD1, 6 bases. Germline V lookup: CDR1 LNHDA, CDR2 SQIVND (reference sequence). The CDR3 is made up of 14 amino acids. The ends were cut back, 0 bases at V and 4 bases at J, with 10 bases in the middle.

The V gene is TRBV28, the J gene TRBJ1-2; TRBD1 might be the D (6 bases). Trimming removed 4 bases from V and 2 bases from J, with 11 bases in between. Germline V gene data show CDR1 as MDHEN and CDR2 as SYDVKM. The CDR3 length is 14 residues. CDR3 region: CASSSSGQNYGYTF. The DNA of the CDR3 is TGTGCCAGCAGTTCCTCGGGACAAAACTATGGCTACACCTTC.

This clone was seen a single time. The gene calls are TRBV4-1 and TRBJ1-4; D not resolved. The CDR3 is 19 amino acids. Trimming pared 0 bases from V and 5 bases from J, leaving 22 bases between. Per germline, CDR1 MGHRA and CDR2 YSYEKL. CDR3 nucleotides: TGCGCCAGCAGCCAAGACTTTGGACTTTTGACGTTAAAAAATGAAAAACTGTTTTTT. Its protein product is CASSQDFGLLTLKNEKLFF.

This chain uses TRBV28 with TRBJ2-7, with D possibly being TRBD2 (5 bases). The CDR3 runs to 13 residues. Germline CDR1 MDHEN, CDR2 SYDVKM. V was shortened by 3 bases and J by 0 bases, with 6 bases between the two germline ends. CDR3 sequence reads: CASSLGSSYEQYF. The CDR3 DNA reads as TGTGCCAGCAGTTTGGGGAGCTCCTACGAGCAGTACTTC.

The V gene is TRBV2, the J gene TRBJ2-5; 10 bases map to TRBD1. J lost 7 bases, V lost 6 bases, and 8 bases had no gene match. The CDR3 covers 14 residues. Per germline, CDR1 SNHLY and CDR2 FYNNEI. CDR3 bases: TGTGCCAGCAGAACAGACAGGGGGCTGGGGACCCAGTACTTC. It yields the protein CASRTDRGLGTQYF.